This TCR beta chain originates from a study of cytotoxic CD8 clonotypes in ibrutinib-treated CLL. Sequencing was performed with immunoSEQ multiplex PCR; in TCRdb, only in-frame clones are kept and a portion is missing. The repertoire holds about 40,000 clones, with roughly three quarters as singletons. The germline V and J ends were trimmed by 6 bases and 0 bases, with 15 bases remaining between them. The CDR3 runs 17 residues. Germline CDR1 and CDR2: ENHRY and SYGVKD. This chain joins TRBV10-3 and TRBJ2-6, with a tentative D call TRBD1 (5 bases). This receptor was identified in a human donor with chronic lymphocytic leukemia. The source was PBMCs, collected at disease progression, from a patient treated with ibrutinib. The CDR3: CAIRPRDLSSGANVLTF. The CDR3 bases are TGTGCCATCAGACCCAGGGATCTAAGCTCTGGGGCCAACGTCCTGACTTTC.